This is a list of T cell receptor beta chains from one sample in a study of technical replicates of blood from a few donors. Assay used: immunoSEQ multiplex PCR; TCRdb lists only in-frame clones, some missing. The sample has 74,000 or so clones, over 80% seen once. Sequencing used T cells isolated from PBMCs. The receptors were sampled from a human donor in good health. Each CDR3 is given with its conserved first and last residue. Fields, in order: CDR3 protein, CDR3 DNA, D gene, J gene, clone size, V gene. D genes are given only for firm matches. Clone size, where shown, is once, few, many, or a class for clones that have expanded.

CASSETQGFGYTF	TGTGCCAGCAGTGAAACACAGGGATTCGGCTACACCTTC	NA	TRBJ1-2	NA	TRBV6-1
CASTVGWNTEAFF	TGTGCCAGCACGGTCGGGTGGAACACTGAAGCTTTCTTT	NA	TRBJ1-1	NA	TRBV6-5
CATSRYRENEQFF	TGTGCCACCAGCAGATACAGGGAGAATGAGCAGTTCTTC	NA	TRBJ2-1	NA	TRBV15
CASSQLLRLAGGPYNEQFF	TGCGCCAGCAGCCAACTCCTTCGACTAGCGGGGGGACCTTACAATGAGCAGTTCTTC	TRBD2	TRBJ2-1	NA	TRBV4-1
CASSPTGQAAQYNGYTF	TGTGCCAGCTCACCGACCGGACAGGCGGCTCAGTATAATGGCTACACCTTC	TRBD1	TRBJ1-2	NA	TRBV18
CASRWNTLDSPGGDYEQYF	TGTGCCAGCAGATGGAATACTTTGGACAGCCCAGGCGGAGATTACGAGCAGTACTTC	NA	TRBJ2-7	NA	TRBV5-8
CASNRDRADYEQYF	TGTGCCAGTAACCGGGACAGGGCGGATTACGAGCAGTACTTC	TRBD1	TRBJ2-7	once	TRBV19
CASSQDSGTNTEAFF	TGTGCCAGCAGCCAAGATTCCGGGACAAACACTGAAGCTTTCTTT	NA	TRBJ1-1	NA	TRBV4-2
CASSPRQSETQYF	TGTGCCAGCTCACCACGACAGTCGGAGACCCAGTACTTC	NA	TRBJ2-5	NA	TRBV18
CASSSSGRSTGPSGYGYTF	TGTGCCAGCAGCTCGAGTGGTCGTTCCACAGGGCCATCCGGGTACGGCTACACCTTC	NA	TRBJ1-2	NA	TRBV11-3
CASSLDPEYNEQFF	TGCGCCAGCAGCTTGGATCCAGAATACAATGAGCAGTTCTTC	NA	TRBJ2-1	NA	TRBV5-1
CASTGQGRTEAFF	TGTGCCAGCACCGGACAGGGCCGCACTGAAGCTTTCTTT	TRBD1	TRBJ1-1	few	TRBV6-6
CASSPPAGQGGGQYF	TGTGCCAGCTCACCACCTGCTGGACAGGGAGGAGGCCAGTACTTC	TRBD1	TRBJ2-5	NA	TRBV18
CASSRTVNTGELFF	TGTGCCAGCAGTCGGACAGTGAACACCGGGGAGCTGTTTTTT	NA	TRBJ2-2	NA	TRBV5-6
CASSPFYLSYEQYF	TGTGCCAGCAGCCCTTTCTACCTCTCCTACGAGCAGTACTTC	NA	TRBJ2-7	NA	TRBV9
CASSHLLTGSPYGYTF	TGTGCCAGCAGCCACCTACTCACAGGGAGTCCCTATGGCTACACCTTC	NA	TRBJ1-2	NA	TRBV27
CSARGTEVAFF	TGCAGTGCTAGAGGGACAGAAGTAGCTTTCTTT	NA	TRBJ1-1	NA	TRBV20-1
CASSLVDRGFTTEAFF	TGTGCCAGCAGCTTAGTTGACAGGGGGTTTACCACTGAAGCTTTCTTT	TRBD1	TRBJ1-1	NA	TRBV7-8
CSAREASEQYF	TGCAGTGCTAGAGAAGCTAGCGAGCAGTACTTC	NA	TRBJ2-7	NA	TRBV20-1
CASSTRTEGSYEQYF	TGTGCCAGCAGCACACGGACAGAGGGGTCCTACGAGCAGTACTTC	NA	TRBJ2-7	NA	TRBV7-9
CASSWTGFAGELFF	TGTGCCAGCAGTTGGACAGGTTTTGCCGGGGAGCTGTTTTTT	TRBD1	TRBJ2-2	NA	TRBV6-5
CASRNPGTEAFF	TGTGCCAGCAGAAACCCGGGGACTGAAGCTTTCTTT	NA	TRBJ1-1	NA	TRBV6-5
CASSEHSGGYNEQFF	TGCGCCAGCAGTGAGCATTCGGGGGGCTACAATGAGCAGTTCTTC	TRBD2	TRBJ2-1	NA	TRBV10-1
CASSVATASGHTRGPYNEQFF	TGTGCCAGCAGCGTAGCTACGGCTAGCGGACACACTAGGGGCCCTTACAATGAGCAGTTCTTC	TRBD2	TRBJ2-1	NA	TRBV9
CASSRTGRDREDGYTF	TGTGCCAGCAGTCGTACTGGCCGGGACAGGGAAGATGGCTACACCTTC	TRBD1	TRBJ1-2	NA	TRBV28
CASSDVAGATDTQYF	TGTGCCAGCAGTGACGTCGCGGGAGCTACAGATACGCAGTATTTT	TRBD2	TRBJ2-3	NA	TRBV6-4
CASSLVAGFQNQPQHF	TGTGCCAGCAGCTTAGTAGCGGGGTTCCAAAATCAGCCCCAGCATTTT	NA	TRBJ1-5	NA	TRBV7-2
CASTESAGVHTF	TGTGCCAGCACCGAATCGGCAGGGGTCCACACCTTC	NA	TRBJ1-2	NA	TRBV6-6
CASSFGTGDGYTF	TGTGCCAGCAGCTTTGGGACAGGGGATGGCTACACCTTC	TRBD1	TRBJ1-2	NA	TRBV7-6
CASSREQGALSGNTIYF	TGTGCCAGCAGCCGCGAACAGGGGGCGTTATCTGGAAACACCATATATTTT	TRBD1	TRBJ1-3	NA	TRBV5-4
CANSRGVVSGTAVNQPQHF	TGTGCCAACTCACGGGGCGTTGTCTCTGGGACAGCGGTGAATCAGCCCCAGCATTTT	TRBD1	TRBJ1-5	NA	TRBV28
CASSLYLSSTGELFF	TGTGCCAGCAGTTTATACCTGTCGAGCACCGGGGAGCTGTTTTTT	NA	TRBJ2-2	NA	TRBV28
CASSLGDREYF	TGTGCCAGCAGCTTAGGGGACAGGGAGTACTTC	TRBD1	TRBJ2-7	once	TRBV11-2
CASSSQSNYEQYF	TGCGCCAGCAGCTCGCAGTCAAACTACGAGCAGTACTTC	NA	TRBJ2-7	once	TRBV5-1
CASSLRFEQYF	TGTGCCAGCAGCTTGCGTTTTGAGCAGTACTTC	NA	TRBJ2-7	once	TRBV7-9
CASSLRGQGDTEAFF	TGCGCCAGCAGTCTCAGGGGGCAGGGGGACACTGAAGCTTTCTTT	TRBD1	TRBJ1-1	NA	TRBV4-1
CASSLPDRQRTITEAFF	TGCGCCAGCAGCCTACCCGACCGACAGCGAACTATCACTGAAGCTTTCTTT	NA	TRBJ1-1	NA	TRBV5-1
CASSVGGGAAYEQYF	TGTGCCAGCAGCGTAGGAGGGGGGGCTGCCTACGAGCAGTACTTC	NA	TRBJ2-7	NA	TRBV9
CASSLSGSTDTQYF	TGTGCCAGCAGCTTAAGTGGCAGCACAGATACGCAGTATTTT	NA	TRBJ2-3	NA	TRBV11-2
CASSLAGRQGDGYTF	TGTGCCAGCAGCTTAGCTGGGCGGCAGGGGGATGGCTACACCTTC	TRBD1	TRBJ1-2	NA	TRBV7-2
CASSSVPLVGLNQETQYF	TGTGCCAGCAGCTCAGTCCCTCTAGTGGGACTAAACCAAGAGACCCAGTACTTC	TRBD2	TRBJ2-5	NA	TRBV11-2
CASSSTAAEQYF	TGTGCCAGCAGCTCTACCGCGGCCGAGCAGTACTTC	NA	TRBJ2-7	NA	TRBV7-9
CASSQSRVTNQPQHF	TGCGCCAGCAGCCAGAGCCGGGTCACTAATCAGCCCCAGCATTTT	NA	TRBJ1-5	once	TRBV4-1
CASSSQGLVPGELFF	TGTGCCAGCAGCTCGCAGGGGCTTGTCCCCGGGGAGCTGTTTTTT	NA	TRBJ2-2	NA	TRBV13
CASSIPTGGVTKSFF	TGTGCCAGTAGTATACCCACAGGGGGCGTCACCAAATCTTTCTTT	TRBD1	TRBJ1-1	NA	TRBV19
CAIGRREGQETQYF	TGTGCCATCGGTCGACGGGAGGGCCAAGAGACCCAGTACTTC	TRBD2	TRBJ2-5	NA	TRBV10-3
CASSSTGGTGELFF	TGTGCCAGCAGTTCAACAGGGGGCACCGGGGAGCTGTTTTTT	TRBD1	TRBJ2-2	once	TRBV6-6
CASRRPSGRGEQFF	TGTGCCAGCAGACGTCCTAGCGGGAGAGGTGAGCAGTTCTTC	TRBD2	TRBJ2-1	NA	TRBV2
CASSQEGGRFNQPQHF	TGTGCCAGCAGCCAAGAGGGGGGGCGCTTCAATCAGCCCCAGCATTTT	NA	TRBJ1-5	NA	TRBV4-2
CASILDRGSYEQYF	TGTGCCAGCATACTGGACAGGGGCTCCTACGAGCAGTACTTC	TRBD1	TRBJ2-7	NA	TRBV2